This T cell receptor beta chain stems from a study of PD-L1 blockade in urothelial cancer. Study as a whole: Study patients had been treated with 0 to 3 previous chemotherapy regimens. Once treatment had started, blood was analyzed at 3 weeks (second dose) and again at 6 weeks. Across blood samples, T cells had a median count of roughly 140,000.

Time point: peripheral blood 6 weeks after treatment start. Samples spanned pretreatment and treatment, with 1 to 8 time points per patient. Clones were sequenced by immunoSEQ multiplex PCR, and TCRdb holds only the in-frame ones, with some missing. Altogether tens of thousands of clones are present, about 90% being singletons, with the ten largest covering about 10%. The CDR3 has 16 residues. Germline V CDR1 and CDR2: SGDLS, YYNGEE. The V and J ends lost 2 bases and 4 bases, in that order; junction bases with no gene match: 10. The clonotype originates from a man aged 60-69 years with urothelial cancer. Sequencing used PBMCs, obtained around atezolizumab (anti-PD-L1) treatment. The V call is TRBV9, the J call TRBJ1-2, with TRBD1 matching over 8 bases. CDR3 sequence (DNA): TGTGCCAGCAGCGTCGGACAGGGAACGGGATCCTATGGCTACACCTTC. It codes for CASSVGQGTGSYGYTF.